The 32 T cell receptor beta chains reported below all come from one sample, sequenced in a study of cytomegalovirus exposure and HLA in healthy donors. The PCR made use of 60 Vbeta and 13 Jbeta primers. TCRdb's table, derived via immunoSEQ multiplex PCR, lists solely in-frame clones and lacks some. In the table there are about 150,000 clones, 85% of which are singletons. Material: PBMCs. The receptors originated from a woman aged 18 to 35 in good health and CMV-seronegative.

CDR3 amino acids: CASSRLAGGPSDTQYF. DNA of the CDR3: TGCGCCAGCAGCCGACTAGCGGGAGGGCCTTCAGATACGCAGTATTTT. This chain joins TRBV5-1 and TRBJ2-3; 14 bases align to TRBD2. Germline CDR1 is SGHRS and CDR2 is YFSETQ. V shed 4 bases and J 4 bases; nucleotides not matched to a gene: 5. The CDR3 has 16 residues.

The chain is built from TRBV25-1 and TRBJ2-5; D may be TRBD2 (7 bases). The germline V gene has CDR1 MGHDK and CDR2 SYGVNS. CDR3 size: 12 residues. Trimming left V 7 bases short and J 4 bases short, with 10 bases between. As DNA, the CDR3 is TGTGCCAGCAAAAGGGGGGGAGAGACCCAGTACTTC. This codes for CASKRGGETQYF.

The gene calls are TRBV27 and TRBJ1-5, with a possible D match to TRBD1 (5 bases). Trimming removed 6 bases from V and 2 bases from J, with 20 bases in between. This CDR3 comprises 17 residues. CDR1 is MNHEY and CDR2 is SMNVEV in the germline V gene (reference sequence). This CDR3 is CASSSHAGGGGNQPQHF. The CDR3 DNA reads TGTGCCAGCAGCTCACACGCGGGTGGAGGGGGCAATCAGCCCCAGCATTTT.

The chain is built from TRBV7-6 and TRBJ2-1, with a possible D match to TRBD2 (6 bases). The V end lost 7 bases, the J end lost 5 bases, and 24 bases lay between the germline ends. Germline loops: CDR1 SGHVS, CDR2 FNYEAQ. The CDR3 runs 17 residues. The CDR3 region has the DNA TGTGCCAGCATCCGCCTTGCGGGCTTTGGACTAAACAATGAGCAGTTCTTC. It encodes CASIRLAGFGLNNEQFF.

V is TRBV2 and J is TRBJ2-3; 10 nucleotides align to TRBD2. This CDR3 has 15 residues. Germline values: CDR1 SNHLY, CDR2 FYNNEI. With 8 bases clipped from V and 1 base from J, the junction kept 6 bases outside the gene matches. The CDR3 bases are TGTGCCAGCCGGCCCCTAGCGGGGGGCACAGATACGCAGTATTTT. Translation: CASRPLAGGTDTQYF.

The chain carries TRBV7-2 and TRBJ2-4; TRBD1 is a possible D gene (6 bases). Looked up from germline, CDR1 is SGHTA and CDR2 is FQGNSA. With 8 bases removed from V and 0 bases from J, the gap between germline ends came to 14 bases. The CDR3 is 15 residues long. CDR3 bases: TGTGCCAGCGGCCGGGACATTGTAGCCAAAAACATTCAGTACTTC. It codes for CASGRDIVAKNIQYF. Full variable domain (rest looked up from reference TRBV7-2 and TRBJ2-4): GAGVSQSPSNKVTEKGKDVELRCDPISGHTALYWYRQSLGQGLEFLIYFQGNSAPDKSGLPSDRFSAERTGGSVSTLTIQRTQQEDSAVYLCASGRDIVAKNIQYFGAGTRLSVL.

The chain is built from TRBV9 and TRBJ2-3; 9 bases align to TRBD2. The CDR3 loop spans 22 amino acids. Germline V gene data show CDR1 as SGDLS and CDR2 as YYNGEE. Trimming took 2 bases from V and 0 from J; bases not matched to a gene: 22. The CDR3 loop reads CASSVGPAGKGAGGPSTDTQYF. The CDR3 DNA reads as TGTGCCAGCAGCGTTGGCCCCGCAGGGAAGGGTGCGGGAGGGCCTAGCACAGATACGCAGTATTTT.

This sequence joins TRBV18 and TRBJ1-3, with TRBD1 identical over 7 bases. This CDR3 spans 15 amino acids. Germline-derived CDR1 and CDR2 are KGHSH and LQKENI. After removal of 6 bases from V and 0 bases from J, the junction contained 5 bases not matched to a gene. The DNA of the CDR3 is TGTGCCAGCTCTCCTCGACAGGGCTCTGGAAACACCATATATTTT. Its protein is CASSPRQGSGNTIYF.

The chain links TRBV11-2 to TRBJ2-1; D is undetermined. Germline V lookup: CDR1 SGHAT, CDR2 FQNNGV. There are 16 residues in the CDR3. V lost 5 bases and J 0 bases, leaving 14 bases between the germline ends. In DNA, the CDR3 is TGTGCCAGCAGCCCTCCGGCTCGGAGCTCCTACAATGAGCAGTTCTTC. Amino acids: CASSPPARSSYNEQFF.

The CDR3 bases are TGTGCCATCAGTGAGTCCACGGGAGGAGGACAAGCCTACAATGAGCAGTTCTTC. This sequence encodes CAISESTGGGQAYNEQFF. The rearrangement links TRBV10-3 to TRBJ2-1; 7 bases match TRBD2. CDR1 and CDR2 from the germline V gene are ENHRY and SYGVKD. V lost 0 bases and J lost 2; bases outside the gene matches: 10. The CDR3 contains 18 residues.

The rearrangement links TRBV6-1 to TRBJ1-5, with 8 positions matching TRBD1. The CDR3 has 14 residues. V dropped 6 bases and J dropped 6; count of bases not matched to a gene: 7. Germline V gives CDR1 MNHNS, CDR2 SASEGT. This CDR3 reads CASRFGQGGQPQHF. CDR3 coding DNA: TGTGCCAGCAGATTTGGACAGGGTGGTCAGCCCCAGCATTTT.

This chain links TRBV5-1 with TRBJ2-7; 7 bases map to TRBD1. V gave up 6 bases and J gave up 2 bases; unmatched junction bases: 8. The germline V gene has CDR1 SGHRS and CDR2 YFSETQ. This CDR3 region has 14 residues. The CDR3 loop is CASTYVTGTYEQYF. CDR3 nucleotide sequence: TGCGCCAGCACCTACGTGACAGGGACCTACGAGCAGTACTTC.

The CDR3 DNA follows: TGTGCCAGCAGCTTAGTCGGGGGGCGGGAGCAGCCCCAGCATTTT. This translates into CASSLVGGREQPQHF. The V and J genes are TRBV5-5 and TRBJ1-5, with D possibly TRBD1 on 6 matching bases. V lost 2 bases, J lost 7 bases, and 16 bases lay in between. The CDR3 extends over 15 amino acids. The germline V gene has CDR1 SGHKS and CDR2 YYEKEE (reference sequence).

The V gene is TRBV19, the J gene TRBJ1-5, with D perhaps matching TRBD1 (6 bases). V lost 6 bases and J 11 bases, leaving 11 bases between the germline ends. The CDR3 is 11 amino acids. In germline, CDR1 is LNHDA, CDR2 SQIVND (reference sequence). The CDR3 reads CASRGGVTQHF. As DNA, the CDR3 is TGTGCCAGTAGAGGGGGTGTTACCCAGCATTTT.

The chain links TRBV16 to TRBJ1-3; D gene ambiguous. The length of the CDR3 is 16 residues. Trimming shortened V by 0 bases and J by 3 bases, and 12 bases separated the two germline ends. Germline V CDR1 and CDR2: KGHSY, FQNENV. In DNA form, the CDR3 reads TGTGCCAGCAGCCAATCTGGGCCCTCCGGTGGAAACACCATATATTTT. It is translated as CASSQSGPSGGNTIYF.

This clone was found once. The chain carries TRBV2 and TRBJ2-5; D gene ambiguous. The J call may be faulty, since TRBJ2-7 better matches the DNA end. The CDR3 covers 14 residues. The germline V gene has CDR1 SNHLY and CDR2 FYNNEI. As DNA, the CDR3 is TGTGCCAGCAGTGAATGGCAGGATTTATACGAGCAGTACTTC. Translation: CASSEWQDLYEQYF.

The chain is built from TRBV19 and TRBJ1-4; the D is unclear. Trimming stripped 5 bases from V and 4 bases from J, with 8 bases between. The germline CDR1 and CDR2 sequences are LNHDA and SQIVND (reference sequence). The CDR3 runs 13 residues. CDR3 in DNA: TGTGCCAGTAGTCAGGCCGTTAATGAAAAACTGTTTTTT. Residues: CASSQAVNEKLFF.

The V and J genes are TRBV6-5 and TRBJ2-3; D not certain. V was shortened by 6 bases and J by 0 bases, with 10 bases between the two germline ends. From germline, CDR1 is MNHEY and CDR2 SVGAGI. This CDR3 has 14 amino acids. The CDR3 sequence is CASRSSFSTDTQYF. The CDR3 DNA reads TGTGCCAGCAGATCGTCCTTTAGCACAGATACGCAGTATTTT.

CDR3 in DNA: TGTGCCAGCAGCCCGGGGGGGACTCAATATGGCTACACCTTC. Its translation: CASSPGGTQYGYTF. The chain is built from TRBV27 and TRBJ1-2, with D tentatively TRBD1 (5 bases). V shed 6 bases and J shed 5 bases, with 16 bases lying between them. CDR1 and CDR2 from the germline V gene are MNHEY and SMNVEV (reference sequence). The CDR3 runs to 14 residues.

The J gene is TRBJ2-7, the V gene TRBV10-3, with D unresolved. The CDR3 has 12 amino acids. CDR1 is ENHRY, CDR2 SYGVKD, per germline. V lost 10 bases and J lost 1, with 11 bases in between. This chain's CDR3 is CATSPRSYEQYF. The CDR3 DNA sequence: TGTGCCACCTCCCCCCGTTCCTACGAGCAGTACTTC.

V is TRBV14 and J is TRBJ2-7, with D perhaps matching TRBD1 (6 bases). CDR1 and CDR2 from the germline V gene are SGHDN and FVKESK. V lost 3 bases and J 2 bases, leaving 17 bases between the germline ends. There are 16 residues in the CDR3. Here the CDR3 DNA reads TGTGCCAGCAGCCAGGACAGCAAAGGATCCCCCTACGAGCAGTACTTC. Its translation: CASSQDSKGSPYEQYF.

This clone appeared many times. The chain is built from TRBV19 and TRBJ2-1; tentative D call: TRBD1 (6 bases). Trimming left V 3 bases short and J 4 bases short, with 10 bases between. Per the germline V gene, CDR1 is LNHDA and CDR2 is SQIVND (reference sequence). The CDR3 length is 14 residues. This CDR3 reads CASSMERGYNEQFF. The CDR3 nucleotides read TGTGCCAGTAGTATGGAGAGGGGGTACAATGAGCAGTTCTTC.

The V and J genes are TRBV10-2 and TRBJ2-1, with a possible D match to TRBD2 (5 bases). CDR1 is WSHSY, CDR2 SAAADI, per germline. The CDR3 has 14 amino acids. The V end was cut by 3 bases, the J end by 6 bases, with 12 bases between. The CDR3 nucleotides are TGCGCCAGCAGTGAACAGAGAGGGATCAATGAGCAGTTCTTC. Translated, it gives CASSEQRGINEQFF.

The chain couples TRBV11-3 to TRBJ2-1; 7 positions match TRBD2. The CDR3 runs to 17 residues. The V gene's germline CDR1 is SGHNT and CDR2 YENEEA. Unmatched junction bases numbered 15, after V lost 4 bases and J lost 6 bases. The CDR3 spells CASSSLRASGGLNEQFF. Written as DNA, the CDR3 is TGTGCCAGCAGCTCCTTGAGGGCTAGCGGTGGACTCAATGAGCAGTTCTTC.

V is TRBV6-5 and J is TRBJ2-2, with 8 positions matching TRBD2. The CDR3 totals 15 residues. CDR1 is MNHEY and CDR2 is SVGAGI in the germline V gene. V trimming: 6 bases; J trimming: 4 bases; junction bases outside the gene matches: 7. The CDR3 DNA is TGTGCCAGCAGACCGGGGGGGCCGGGCACCGGGGAGCTGTTTTTT. Residues: CASRPGGPGTGELFF.

The chain is built from TRBV5-1 and TRBJ2-2; 10 positions agree with TRBD1. Per the germline V gene, CDR1 is SGHRS and CDR2 is YFSETQ. After removal of 0 bases from V and 5 bases from J, the junction contained 7 bases not matched to a gene. The CDR3 spans 17 residues. This CDR3 reads CASSLAVTGGTTGELFF. The CDR3 region has the DNA TGCGCCAGCAGCTTGGCGGTGACAGGGGGCACTACCGGGGAGCTGTTTTTT.

This sequence joins TRBV9 and TRBJ2-2, with D maybe TRBD2 (6 bases). The V and J ends lost 3 bases and 5 bases respectively, with 14 bases between them. Germline assignment: CDR1 SGDLS and CDR2 YYNGEE. The CDR3 extends over 15 amino acids. This CDR3 reads CASSGGVSRTGELFF. CDR3 coding DNA: TGTGCCAGCAGCGGGGGGGTTAGTCGAACCGGGGAGCTGTTTTTT.

Comment on this clone: The junction and the germline gene differ at one end; a read error may be behind it. Other DNA sequences in the sample encode the same CDR3. The chain is built from TRBV5-4 and TRBJ2-1; TRBD2 agrees at 10 bases. There are 16 residues in the CDR3. Germline CDR1 and CDR2: SGHNT and YYREEE (reference sequence). The CDR3 loop is CASSSDSGRSYNEQFF. For the CDR3, the DNA is TGCGCCAGCAGCTCCGATAGCGGGAGGTCCTACAATGAGCAGTTCTTC.

The chain carries TRBV29-1 and TRBJ2-1; 8 bases match TRBD1. Germline V gene data show CDR1 as SQVTM and CDR2 as ANQGSEA. The junction had 14 bases not matched to a gene; V was cut back by 6 bases and J by 10 bases. The CDR3 covers 14 residues. The CDR3 region is CSVPSGQGLDEQFF. CDR3 sequence (DNA): TGCAGCGTCCCATCTGGACAGGGTTTGGACGAGCAGTTCTTC.

V and J are TRBV5-1 and TRBJ2-7; 7 bases map to TRBD1. This CDR3 is 16 amino acids long. In germline, CDR1 is SGHRS, CDR2 YFSETQ. J was trimmed by 6 bases and V by 4 bases; bases with no gene match: 16. CDR3 coding DNA: TGCGCCAGCAGCGGATTTAGTCGGACAGGTCCCTTCGAGCAGTACTTC. It codes for CASSGFSRTGPFEQYF.

This clone was observed once. The rearrangement joins TRBV19 to TRBJ2-5; D is possibly TRBD1 (6 bases). The last part of the DNA fits TRBJ2-7 better; the J call may be wrong. The CDR3 totals 15 residues. Looked up from germline, CDR1 is LNHDA and CDR2 is SQIVND (reference sequence). The CDR3 spells CASSIPSDSAYEQYF. The CDR3 coding sequence is TGTGCCAGTAGTATACCCTCGGACAGCGCCTACGAGCAGTACTTC.

Here the CDR3 reads CATSRLAGSTDTQYF. CDR3 in DNA: TGTGCCACTTCAAGACTAGCGGGCAGCACAGATACGCAGTATTTT. J is TRBJ2-3 and V is TRBV5-4; 10 nucleotides line up with TRBD2. CDR3 size: 15 residues. The V segment lost 9 bases and the J segment 0 bases; nucleotides outside the gene matches: 7. Germline-derived CDR1 and CDR2 are SGHNT and YYREEE (reference sequence).